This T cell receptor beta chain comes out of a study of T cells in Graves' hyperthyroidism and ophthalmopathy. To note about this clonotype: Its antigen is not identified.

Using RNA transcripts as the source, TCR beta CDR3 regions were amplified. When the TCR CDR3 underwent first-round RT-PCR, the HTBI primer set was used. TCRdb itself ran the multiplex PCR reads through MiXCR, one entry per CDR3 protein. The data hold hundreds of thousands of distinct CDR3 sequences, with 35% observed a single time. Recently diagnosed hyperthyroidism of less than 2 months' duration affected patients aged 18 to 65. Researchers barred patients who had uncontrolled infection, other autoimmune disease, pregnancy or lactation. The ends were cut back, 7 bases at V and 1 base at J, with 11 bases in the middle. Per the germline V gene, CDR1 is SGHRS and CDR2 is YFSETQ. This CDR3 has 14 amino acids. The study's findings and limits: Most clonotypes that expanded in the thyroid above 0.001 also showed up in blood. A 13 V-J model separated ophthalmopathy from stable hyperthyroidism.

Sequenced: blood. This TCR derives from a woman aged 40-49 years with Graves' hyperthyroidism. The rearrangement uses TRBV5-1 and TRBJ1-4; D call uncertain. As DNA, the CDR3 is TGCGCCAGCGGCTCATGGGGAACTAATGAAAAACTGTTTTTT. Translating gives CASGSWGTNEKLFF.